This T cell receptor (beta chain) appears in the sequencing data of a study of identical twins. cDNA carried unique molecular identifiers, and a universal primer site was added by template switching. TCRdb reprocessed the 5' RACE reads via MiXCR and lists one record per CDR3 protein. The repertoire includes roughly 710,000 distinct CDR3 sequences, 5.5% to 6.5% of them detected once, and 1.5% to 2% sits in the top ten. The sample holds many counts of this clonotype. The antigen is unknown. Healthy Caucasians provided all donations. Broader study findings: Cross-sectional statistics underpinned the conclusions; the same donors were not followed.

The sample consisted of naive T cells sorted from blood. The clonotype was recovered from a man aged 18 to 35 in good health.

CDR3 coding DNA: TGTGCCAGCAGTTACAACAACAATCAGCCCCAGCATTTT. It yields the protein CASSYNNNQPQHF. V and J are TRBV6-5 and TRBJ1-5; D is uncertain. Germline V lookup: CDR1 MNHEY, CDR2 SVGAGI. Trimming shortened V by 2 bases and J by 3 bases, and 5 bases separated the two germline ends. CDR3 size: 13 residues.